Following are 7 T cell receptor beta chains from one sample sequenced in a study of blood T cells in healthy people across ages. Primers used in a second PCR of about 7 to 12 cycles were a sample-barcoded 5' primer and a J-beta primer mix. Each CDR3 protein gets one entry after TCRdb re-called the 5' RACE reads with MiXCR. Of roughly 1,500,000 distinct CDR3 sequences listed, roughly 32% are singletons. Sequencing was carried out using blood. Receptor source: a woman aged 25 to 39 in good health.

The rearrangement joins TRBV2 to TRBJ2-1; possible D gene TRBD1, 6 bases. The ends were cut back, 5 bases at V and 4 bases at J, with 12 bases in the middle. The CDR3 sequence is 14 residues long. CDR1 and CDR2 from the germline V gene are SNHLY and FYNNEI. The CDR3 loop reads CASSPGTLYNEQFF. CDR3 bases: TGTGCCAGCAGTCCTGGGACATTGTACAATGAGCAGTTCTTC. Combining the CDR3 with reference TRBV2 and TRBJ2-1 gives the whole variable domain EPEVTQTPSHQVTQMGQEVILRCVPISNHLYFYWYRQILGQKVEFLVSFYNNEISEKSEIFDDQFSVERPDGSNFTLKIRSTKLEDSAMYFCASSPGTLYNEQFFGPGTRLTVL.

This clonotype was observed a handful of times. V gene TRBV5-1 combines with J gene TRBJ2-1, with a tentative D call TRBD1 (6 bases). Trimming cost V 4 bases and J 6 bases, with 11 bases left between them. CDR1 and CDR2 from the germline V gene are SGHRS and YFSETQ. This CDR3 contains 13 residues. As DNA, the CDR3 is TGCGCCAGCAGCGGCAACAGGGCCAATGAGCAGTTCTTC. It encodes CASSGNRANEQFF.

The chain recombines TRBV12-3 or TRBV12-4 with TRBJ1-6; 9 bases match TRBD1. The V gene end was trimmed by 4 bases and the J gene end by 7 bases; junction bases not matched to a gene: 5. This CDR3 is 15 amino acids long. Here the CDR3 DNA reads TGTGCCAGCAGTTGGGGAGGACAGGGGAATTCACCCCTCCACTTT. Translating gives CASSWGGQGNSPLHF.

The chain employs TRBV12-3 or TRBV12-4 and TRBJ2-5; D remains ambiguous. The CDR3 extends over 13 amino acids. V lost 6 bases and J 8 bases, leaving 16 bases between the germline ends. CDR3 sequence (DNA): TGTGCCAGCAGCCGCCGGTTTACTGAAACCCAGTACTTC. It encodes CASSRRFTETQYF.

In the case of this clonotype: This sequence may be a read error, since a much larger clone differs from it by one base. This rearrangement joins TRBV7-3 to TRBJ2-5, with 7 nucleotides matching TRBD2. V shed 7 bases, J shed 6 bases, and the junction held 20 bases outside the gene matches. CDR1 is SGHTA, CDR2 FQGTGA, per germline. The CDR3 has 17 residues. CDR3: CASTITGRAGYRKTQYF. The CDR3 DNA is TGTGCCAGCACCATCACCGGGCGAGCGGGATATCGAAAGACCCAGTACTTC.

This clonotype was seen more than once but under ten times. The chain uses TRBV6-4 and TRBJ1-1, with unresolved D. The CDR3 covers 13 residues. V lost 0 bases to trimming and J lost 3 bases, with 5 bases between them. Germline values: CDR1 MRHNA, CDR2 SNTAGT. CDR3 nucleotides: TGTGCCAGCAGTGACTCGGAATACACTGAAGCTTTCTTT. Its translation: CASSDSEYTEAFF.

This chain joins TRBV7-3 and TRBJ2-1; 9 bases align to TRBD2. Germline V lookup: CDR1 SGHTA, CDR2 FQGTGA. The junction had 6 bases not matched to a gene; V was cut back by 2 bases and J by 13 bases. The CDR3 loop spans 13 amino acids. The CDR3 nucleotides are TGTGCCAGCAGCTTAGGGGCTAGCGGGGCTCAGTTCTTC. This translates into CASSLGASGAQFF.